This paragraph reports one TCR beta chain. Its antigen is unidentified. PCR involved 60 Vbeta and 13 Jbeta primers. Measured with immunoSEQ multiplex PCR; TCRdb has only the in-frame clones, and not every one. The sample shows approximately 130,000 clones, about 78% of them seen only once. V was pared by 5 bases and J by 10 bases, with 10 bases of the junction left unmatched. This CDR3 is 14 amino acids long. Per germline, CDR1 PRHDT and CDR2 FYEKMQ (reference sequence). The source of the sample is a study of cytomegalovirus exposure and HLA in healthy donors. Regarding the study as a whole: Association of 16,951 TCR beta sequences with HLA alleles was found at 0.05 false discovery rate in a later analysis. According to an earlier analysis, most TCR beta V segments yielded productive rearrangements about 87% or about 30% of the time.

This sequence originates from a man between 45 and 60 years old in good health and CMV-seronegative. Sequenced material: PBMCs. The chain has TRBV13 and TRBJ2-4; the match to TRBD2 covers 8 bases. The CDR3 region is CASSDQAGAGIQYF. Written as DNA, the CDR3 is TGTGCCAGCAGCGACCAAGCGGGGGCCGGGATTCAGTACTTC.